The T cell receptor beta chain under discussion was sequenced for a study of vaccination and CD4 T cells after COVID-19. Background on the study: Two Hispanic individuals were among six male and four female convalescent patients. General observations from the study: Convalescent patients had a median roughly 84% of post-vaccine SARS-CoV-2-reactive clones that were detected only after vaccination, not before it.

The Oncomine TCR Beta short-read assay sequenced DNA from cultured CD4+ T cells. TCRdb itself ran the PCR reads through MiXCR, one entry per CDR3 protein. The sample contains 20,000 or so distinct CDR3 sequences, about three fifths of which appear only once. Documented treatment: roughly 10-day PBMC culture with coronavirus spike peptide pools or control peptides (ViraFEST assay). There are a few counts of this clonotype. Its target is unknown. This material consisted of CD4+ T cells from blood, cultured in vitro, taken before SARS-CoV-2 vaccination. The sequence came from a human donor who had recovered from COVID-19.

CDR3 sequence: CASINRVGNTEAFF. In nucleotides, the CDR3 is TGTGCCAGCATTAACAGGGTGGGGAACACTGAAGCTTTCTTT. The chain carries TRBV6-1 and TRBJ1-1, with D tentatively TRBD1 (6 bases). V lost 7 bases to trimming and J lost 1 base, with 13 bases between them. This CDR3 is built from 14 residues. Germline V gene lookup returns CDR1 MNHNS and CDR2 SASEGT.